The 32 T cell receptor beta chains presented below share a single source sample, sequenced in a study of cytomegalovirus exposure and HLA in healthy donors. PCR involved 60 Vbeta and 13 Jbeta primers. This table comes from immunoSEQ multiplex PCR, and its TCRdb copy is limited to in-frame clones, with some not included. This sample yields some 150,000 clones, of which roughly nine tenths are seen a single time; 0.7% to 1% belongs to the top ten. Sequenced input: PBMCs. These receptors all stem from a woman in her twenties or thirties in good health and CMV-seronegative.

The V call is TRBV6-5, the J call TRBJ2-1; 7 bases fit TRBD2. Per the germline V gene, CDR1 is MNHEY and CDR2 is SVGAGI. J was trimmed by 10 bases and V by 0 bases; bases with no gene match: 9. This CDR3 contains 15 residues. The CDR3 loop reads CASSYSLAARAEQFF. DNA for the CDR3: TGTGCCAGCAGTTACTCCCTAGCGGCCCGAGCGGAGCAGTTCTTC.

The chain has TRBV7-2 and TRBJ1-1; D is uncertain. The CDR3 has 14 residues. Germline lookup yields CDR1 SGHTA and CDR2 FQGNSA. V was trimmed by 5 bases and J by 5 bases, leaving 15 bases between them. CDR3 in amino acids: CASSLRRALTEAFF. In DNA form, the CDR3 reads TGTGCCAGCAGCCTTAGGAGGGCCCTTACTGAAGCTTTCTTT.

The chain carries TRBV4-3 and TRBJ2-7, with D hard to call. This CDR3 is 13 amino acids long. Germline V CDR1 and CDR2: LGHNA, YSLEER. V was pared by 1 base and J by 0 bases, with 4 bases between. This chain's CDR3 is CASSQGASYEQYF. DNA for the CDR3: TGCGCCAGCAGCCAAGGGGCCTCCTACGAGCAGTACTTC.

This chain connects TRBV6-5 to TRBJ1-2, with D possibly being TRBD1 (5 bases). V lost 6 bases and J lost 5, with 13 bases in between. Germline CDR1 reads MNHEY; CDR2 reads SVGAGI. The CDR3 has 13 amino acids. CDR3 amino acids: CASRRPGFYGYTF. The CDR3 DNA reads TGTGCCAGCAGGCGACCAGGGTTTTATGGCTACACCTTC.

The V call is TRBV28, the J call TRBJ2-5; no firm D call. Germline loops: CDR1 MDHEN, CDR2 SYDVKM. The CDR3 has 14 residues. Trimming took off 6 bases at V and 1 base at J, with 12 bases between the two ends. For the CDR3, the DNA is TGTGCCAGCAGAGAAGGCAGGCTCCAAGAGACCCAGTACTTC. Protein product: CASREGRLQETQYF.

The sample holds a few counts of this clone. Other DNA sequences in this sample translate to the same CDR3. The CDR3 reads CASSLEAGFTDTQYF. DNA for the CDR3: TGCGCCAGCAGCTTGGAAGCAGGGTTCACAGATACGCAGTATTTT. The chain is built from TRBV5-1 and TRBJ2-3, with TRBD1 as a possible D gene (5 bases). The CDR3 has 15 amino acids. CDR1 and CDR2 from the germline V gene are SGHRS and YFSETQ. V lost 0 bases and J 2 bases, leaving 10 bases between the germline ends.

The genes are TRBV11-1 and TRBJ1-2, with 7 nucleotides matching TRBD1. J was trimmed by 4 bases and V by 4 bases; bases with no gene match: 12. The CDR3 loop spans 16 amino acids. Germline V gene lookup returns CDR1 SGHAT and CDR2 FQDESV (reference sequence). The CDR3 region has the DNA TGTGCCAGCAGCTGGGACAGCCAGGGAAGTACCTATGGCTACACCTTC. Translating it yields CASSWDSQGSTYGYTF.

J is TRBJ2-3 and V is TRBV11-2, with a tentative D call TRBD1 (5 bases). Germline V CDR1 and CDR2: SGHAT, FQNNGV. The CDR3 loop spans 15 amino acids. Between the trimmed V and J ends, which lost 0 bases and 1 base, there was a span of 8 bases. CDR3 sequence (DNA): TGTGCCAGCAGCTTAGATCAGGGCCGCACAGATACGCAGTATTTT. It translates to CASSLDQGRTDTQYF.

The chain joins TRBV6-1 to TRBJ2-7; a possible D gene is TRBD1 (7 bases). V was trimmed by 2 bases and J by 0 bases, leaving 11 bases between them. There are 15 residues in the CDR3. The germline gives CDR1 MNHNS, CDR2 SASEGT. CDR3 region: CASSEQGGSSYEQYF. In DNA form, the CDR3 reads TGTGCCAGCAGTGAACAGGGGGGTAGCTCCTACGAGCAGTACTTC.

The chain links TRBV19 to TRBJ2-7, with TRBD1 identical over 9 bases. The V segment lost 10 bases and the J segment 2 bases; nucleotides outside the gene matches: 12. CDR1 is LNHDA, CDR2 SQIVND, per germline (reference sequence). The CDR3 has 15 amino acids. The chain's CDR3 is CATMPPGQGTYEQYF. The CDR3 DNA reads as TGTGCCACTATGCCGCCGGGACAGGGAACCTACGAGCAGTACTTC.

The rearrangement links TRBV28 to TRBJ1-1; possible D gene TRBD1, 6 bases. With 5 bases removed from V and 4 bases from J, the gap between germline ends came to 8 bases. The CDR3 is made up of 12 amino acids. Germline V gives CDR1 MDHEN, CDR2 SYDVKM. CDR3 loop: CASSTGTTEAFF. CDR3 DNA sequence: TGTGCCAGCAGTACAGGGACCACTGAAGCTTTCTTT.

The gene calls are TRBV4-1 and TRBJ1-1, with TRBD1 matching 10 bases. Germline loops: CDR1 MGHRA, CDR2 YSYEKL. CDR3 size: 15 residues. V shed 4 bases and J 1 base; nucleotides not matched to a gene: 3. CDR3 coding DNA: TGCGCCAGCAGCCCCCGACAGGGGGCGAACACTGAAGCTTTCTTT. This translates into CASSPRQGANTEAFF.

This clone came up a few times. The genes are TRBV7-8 and TRBJ2-5; 9 bases map to TRBD1. The better agreement between TRBJ2-7 and the DNA end casts doubt on the J call. CDR1 and CDR2 from the germline V gene are SGHVS and FQNEAQ. The CDR3 is 15 amino acids. The CDR3 protein is CASSPGTGKANEQYF. CDR3 nucleotide sequence: TGTGCCAGCAGCCCGGGGACAGGGAAAGCCAACGAGCAGTACTTC.

The J gene is TRBJ2-7, the V gene TRBV9; the match to TRBD2 covers 8 bases. Germline loops: CDR1 SGDLS, CDR2 YYNGEE. CDR3 size: 14 residues. The ends lost 3 bases at V and 2 bases at J; junction bases unmatched: 4. This chain's CDR3 is CASSATSVTYEQYF. CDR3 nucleotides: TGTGCCAGCAGCGCGACTAGCGTAACCTACGAGCAGTACTTC.

V and J are TRBV29-1 and TRBJ1-1; TRBD1 aligns across 7 bases. The CDR3 runs 15 residues. The V gene end was trimmed by 3 bases and the J gene end by 1 base; junction bases not matched to a gene: 8. The V gene's germline CDR1 is SQVTM and CDR2 ANQGSEA. The CDR3 here is CSVERGQGWNTEAFF. The CDR3 DNA follows: TGCAGCGTTGAGAGGGGGCAGGGGTGGAACACTGAAGCTTTCTTT.

The chain carries TRBV19 and TRBJ2-7, with D tentatively TRBD2 (6 bases). CDR1 is LNHDA and CDR2 is SQIVND in the germline V gene (reference sequence). The CDR3 is 15 residues long. V gave up 5 bases and J gave up 7 bases, with 21 bases separating them. In DNA, the CDR3 is TGTGCCAGTAGTCCCCCGGCAGGGAGGTCGGAGGAGCAGTACTTC. It yields the protein CASSPPAGRSEEQYF.

V usage is TRBV5-1 and J usage is TRBJ2-7; D perhaps matches TRBD1 (5 bases). This CDR3 has 15 amino acids. V lost 0 bases, J lost 6 bases, and 16 bases lay in between. Germline-derived CDR1 and CDR2 are SGHRS and YFSETQ. This CDR3 reads CASSLAWAGSGEQYF. DNA of the CDR3: TGCGCCAGCAGCTTGGCCTGGGCAGGGTCGGGCGAGCAGTACTTC.

V gene TRBV5-1 combines with J gene TRBJ2-3; TRBD2 matches 12 bases. Germline loops: CDR1 SGHRS, CDR2 YFSETQ. The CDR3 contains 17 residues. J gave up 2 bases and V 4 bases, and 8 bases lay outside the gene matches. DNA for the CDR3: TGCGCCAGCAGCCTACTCACTAGCGGGGGGCCCACAGATACGCAGTATTTT. Encoded protein: CASSLLTSGGPTDTQYF.

The genes are TRBV2 and TRBJ2-1; 7 bases are a match to TRBD1. The V gene end was trimmed by 4 bases and the J gene end by 14 bases; junction bases not matched to a gene: 14. CDR1 and CDR2 (germline): SNHLY, FYNNEI. This CDR3 comprises 14 residues. The CDR3 spells CASSGGTGVSVEFF. CDR3 DNA: TGTGCCAGCAGTGGGGGAACAGGGGTGTCGGTGGAGTTCTTC. The complete variable domain, with remaining parts taken from reference TRBV2 and TRBJ2-1, reads EPEVTQTPSHQVTQMGQEVILRCVPISNHLYFYWYRQILGQKVEFLVSFYNNEISEKSEIFDDQFSVERPDGSNFTLKIRSTKLEDSAMYFCASSGGTGVSVEFFGPGTRLTVL.

V usage is TRBV28 and J usage is TRBJ1-2; tentatively, D is TRBD1 (6 bases). V lost 1 base, J lost 3 bases, and 9 bases lay in between. This CDR3 has 14 residues. Germline CDR1 reads MDHEN; CDR2 reads SYDVKM. The CDR3 DNA sequence: TGTGCCAGCAGTTTATTTCGACAGGACTATGGCTACACCTTC. Encoded protein: CASSLFRQDYGYTF.

This CDR3 reads CASSLNRGRLTGNQPQHF. The CDR3 DNA sequence: TGCGCCAGCAGTCTTAACAGGGGGCGTTTAACCGGCAATCAGCCCCAGCATTTT. V and J are TRBV23-1 and TRBJ1-5; 9 nucleotides line up with TRBD1. TRBV23-1 is assigned to the ORF class and has an uncertain function. The CDR3 is made up of 18 amino acids. The trim removed 4 bases at V and 2 bases at J, leaving 12 bases unmatched.

The chain carries TRBV15 and TRBJ1-4, with 9 bases fitting TRBD1. The CDR3 spans 14 residues. J was trimmed by 10 bases and V by 8 bases; bases with no gene match: 11. Germline CDR1 and CDR2: LNHNV and YYDKDF (reference sequence). The CDR3 region has the DNA TGTGCCACCGCCACGGACAGGGGCGGAGGAAAACTGTTTTTT. Protein: CATATDRGGGKLFF.

The rearrangement links TRBV5-1 to TRBJ2-7; 8 bases match TRBD1. V dropped 0 bases and J dropped 3; count of bases not matched to a gene: 5. Per germline, CDR1 SGHRS and CDR2 YFSETQ. The length of the CDR3 is 15 residues. The DNA for the CDR3 is TGCGCCAGCAGCTTGGGGACAGGGCCCGGCTACGAGCAGTACTTC. Translating gives CASSLGTGPGYEQYF.

The chain recombines TRBV27 with TRBJ2-7; TRBD2 agrees at 14 bases. Germline V lookup: CDR1 MNHEY, CDR2 SMNVEV (reference sequence). CDR3 length equals 16 residues. J lost 10 bases, V lost 4 bases, and 12 bases had no gene match. CDR3 sequence: CASSSPPGLAGVVQYF. The CDR3 DNA sequence: TGTGCCAGCAGTTCTCCACCGGGACTAGCGGGAGTTGTCCAGTACTTC.

This chain links TRBV14 with TRBJ2-2; D gene unclear. The CDR3 is 13 amino acids. V was pared by 4 bases and J by 6 bases, with 9 bases between. Germline V CDR1 and CDR2: SGHDN, FVKESK. CDR3 sequence reads: CASSPDTPGELFF. CDR3 sequence (DNA): TGTGCCAGCAGCCCTGACACCCCCGGGGAGCTGTTTTTT.

V usage is TRBV7-9 and J usage is TRBJ2-3; 7 bases line up with TRBD2. V trimming: 5 bases; J trimming: 0 bases; junction bases outside the gene matches: 5. Germline CDR1 SEHNR, CDR2 FQNEAQ (reference sequence). There are 15 residues in the CDR3. The CDR3 sequence: CASSATSQSTDTQYF. In nucleotides, the CDR3 is TGTGCCAGCAGCGCGACTAGCCAGAGCACAGATACGCAGTATTTT.

This clone was found a few times. The chain joins TRBV6-4 to TRBJ1-4; D ambiguous. V was clipped by 0 bases and J by 3 bases, with 5 bases between them. CDR3 size: 14 residues. Germline CDR1 MRHNA, CDR2 SNTAGT. The CDR3 loop reads CASSDSGANEKLFF. CDR3 nucleotides: TGTGCCAGCAGTGACTCAGGAGCTAATGAAAAACTGTTTTTT.

The rearrangement joins TRBV11-1 to TRBJ2-5, with 7 bases identical to TRBD2. The last part of the DNA fits TRBJ2-7 better; the J call may be wrong. The CDR3 is 15 residues long. Per the germline V gene, CDR1 is SGHAT and CDR2 is FQDESV (reference sequence). The CDR3 loop is CASRPIGGRAYEQYF. CDR3 in DNA: TGTGCCAGCAGACCCATAGGCGGGAGAGCCTACGAGCAGTACTTC.

CDR3: CASSNSGPRGGETQYF. The CDR3 DNA reads TGTGCCAGCAGCAACTCCGGACCGCGGGGTGGGGAGACCCAGTACTTC. The rearrangement joins TRBV21-1 to TRBJ2-5; the DNA was not compared with TRBD2, the D call given in the table. TRBV21-1 is assigned pseudogene status. This CDR3 has 16 residues.

This chain uses TRBV5-4 with TRBJ2-5; 8 bases map to TRBD1. The J call may be mistaken, given a closer DNA end match to TRBJ2-7. Germline-derived CDR1 and CDR2 are SGHNT and YYREEE (reference sequence). The CDR3 contains 15 residues. The CDR3 is CASSPGQATYYEQYF. CDR3 nucleotide sequence: TGTGCCAGCAGCCCGGGACAGGCCACCTACTACGAGCAGTACTTC.

This chain links TRBV29-1 with TRBJ2-7; 9 bases agree with TRBD2. This CDR3 has 13 residues. V lost 4 bases and J lost 6; bases outside the gene matches: 7. The germline gives CDR1 SQVTM, CDR2 ANQGSEA. The CDR3: CSVAAGGLSEQYF. The CDR3 nucleotides read TGCAGCGTTGCTGCGGGAGGGCTTTCCGAGCAGTACTTC.

The rearrangement joins TRBV2 to TRBJ1-5, with 9 bases matching TRBD1. V lost 2 bases and J lost 7; bases outside the gene matches: 6. The CDR3 runs 15 residues. CDR1 is SNHLY and CDR2 is FYNNEI in the germline V gene. The CDR3 region has the DNA TGTGCCAGCAGTGAACGGACAGGGACAGGGCAGCCCCAGCATTTT. Its translation is CASSERTGTGQPQHF.